A selection of T cell receptor beta chains follows, all from one sample in a study of blood T cell repertoires in COVID-19. Assay used: immunoSEQ multiplex PCR; TCRdb lists only in-frame clones, some missing. The table shows around 150,000 clones, with 77% occurring only once. The material sequenced was peripheral blood. Every receptor here comes from a woman aged 45-65 years with active or convalescent COVID-19. CDR3s include the opening cysteine and the closing phenylalanine or tryptophan. A D gene is named only where the DNA matches it firmly. Only part of the rows carry a size: once, few, many, or a class if the clone is expanded.

abundance: .; d_gene: .; v_gene: TRBV14; j_gene: TRBJ2-1; CDR3nt: TGTGCCAGCAGCCAATTGGCGGTAGCAGTAACCGATGAGCAGTTCTTC; CDR3aa: CASSQLAVAVTDEQFF
abundance: .; d_gene: TRBD1; v_gene: TRBV29-1; j_gene: TRBJ1-2; CDR3nt: TGCAGCGTTGGGACAGGGCGTGATGGCTACACCTTC; CDR3aa: CSVGTGRDGYTF
abundance: .; d_gene: TRBD2; v_gene: TRBV7-6; j_gene: TRBJ2-3; CDR3nt: TGTGCCAGCAGCTTAATTGGTCTAGCGGGGGCCCCCGGCACAGATACGCAGTATTTT; CDR3aa: CASSLIGLAGAPGTDTQYF
abundance: .; d_gene: .; v_gene: TRBV19; j_gene: TRBJ1-5; CDR3nt: TGTGCCAGCCGCTATGGAGCCTATAGCAATCAGCCCCAGCATTTT; CDR3aa: CASRYGAYSNQPQHF
abundance: .; d_gene: .; v_gene: TRBV4-3; j_gene: TRBJ2-5; CDR3nt: TGCGCCAGCAGCCCTCGAAGGGGTTTCGGAGAGACCCAGTACTTC; CDR3aa: CASSPRRGFGETQYF
abundance: once; d_gene: .; v_gene: TRBV7-3; j_gene: TRBJ2-7; CDR3nt: TGTGCCAGCAGCTTAAATAGGGGCTACGAGCAGTACTTC; CDR3aa: CASSLNRGYEQYF
abundance: .; d_gene: TRBD1; v_gene: TRBV28; j_gene: TRBJ1-1; CDR3nt: TGTGCCAGCAGTTCTGCCGGGACAGGGAACACTGAAGCTTTCTTT; CDR3aa: CASSSAGTGNTEAFF
abundance: few; d_gene: TRBD2; v_gene: TRBV7-9; j_gene: TRBJ2-3; CDR3nt: TGTGCCAGCAGCTTAGGGGCTAGCGGGGCGCGCACAGATACGCAGTATTTT; CDR3aa: CASSLGASGARTDTQYF
abundance: once; d_gene: TRBD2; v_gene: TRBV11-2; j_gene: TRBJ2-6; CDR3nt: TGTGCCAGCAGCCGATCCCCGGGGGGTACTGGGGCCAACGTCCTGACTTTC; CDR3aa: CASSRSPGGTGANVLTF
abundance: .; d_gene: TRBD1; v_gene: TRBV30; j_gene: TRBJ1-6; CDR3nt: TGTGCCTGGAGTCCTGGGACAGGGGACTCACCCCTCCACTTT; CDR3aa: CAWSPGTGDSPLHF
abundance: .; d_gene: .; v_gene: TRBV2; j_gene: TRBJ2-2; CDR3nt: TGTGCCAGCAGTGCGCAGGGGTACACCGGGGAGCTGTTTTTT; CDR3aa: CASSAQGYTGELFF
abundance: .; d_gene: .; v_gene: TRBV3-1/TRBV3-2; j_gene: TRBJ1-1; CDR3nt: TGTGCCAGCAGCCTAAAGAGTGAAGCTTTCTTT; CDR3aa: CASSLKSEAFF
abundance: .; d_gene: .; v_gene: TRBV6-2/TRBV6-3; j_gene: TRBJ2-7; CDR3nt: TGTGCCAGCAGTTATGGGAGCCCCGAGCAGTACTTC; CDR3aa: CASSYGSPEQYF
abundance: .; d_gene: .; v_gene: TRBV7-2; j_gene: TRBJ1-1; CDR3nt: TGTGCCAGCAGCTTAGAGAGTGGAGGCACTGAAGCTTTCTTT; CDR3aa: CASSLESGGTEAFF
abundance: few; d_gene: .; v_gene: TRBV2; j_gene: TRBJ1-3; CDR3nt: TGTGCCAGCAGGGCCGACAGCTCTGGAAACACCATATATTTT; CDR3aa: CASRADSSGNTIYF
abundance: .; d_gene: TRBD1; v_gene: TRBV7-8; j_gene: TRBJ1-1; CDR3nt: TGTGCCAGCAGCTCCCCCGCGGGGACAGGGGGCAGAGTAGCTTTCTTT; CDR3aa: CASSSPAGTGGRVAFF
abundance: few; d_gene: TRBD2; v_gene: TRBV7-3; j_gene: TRBJ2-1; CDR3nt: TGTGCCAGCAGCTTAGGTGGACTAGCGGGTACCGTCAATGAGCAGTTCTTC; CDR3aa: CASSLGGLAGTVNEQFF
abundance: .; d_gene: .; v_gene: TRBV13; j_gene: TRBJ2-7; CDR3nt: TGTGCCAGCAGCTCCGGGAGAAGCCCTAGTACCTACGAGCAGTACTTC; CDR3aa: CASSSGRSPSTYEQYF
abundance: .; d_gene: TRBD1; v_gene: TRBV9; j_gene: TRBJ1-1; CDR3nt: TGTGCCAGCAGCGTAGGAACCGGGGACAGGCGGAACACTGAAGCTTTCTTT; CDR3aa: CASSVGTGDRRNTEAFF
abundance: .; d_gene: TRBD2; v_gene: TRBV5-1; j_gene: TRBJ2-3; CDR3nt: TGCGCCAGCAGCTCCAATAGCGGGGCAGATACGCAGTATTTT; CDR3aa: CASSSNSGADTQYF
abundance: .; d_gene: .; v_gene: TRBV3-1/TRBV3-2; j_gene: TRBJ2-2; CDR3nt: TGTGCCAGCAGCCCGTGGGGACACCGAGGGGCCGGGGAGCTGTTTTTT; CDR3aa: CASSPWGHRGAGELFF
abundance: .; d_gene: TRBD2; v_gene: TRBV5-1; j_gene: TRBJ2-5; CDR3nt: TGCGCCAGCAGGTCCGGGACTAGCGGAGGAAGTGAAGAGACCCAGTACTTC; CDR3aa: CASRSGTSGGSEETQYF
abundance: .; d_gene: .; v_gene: TRBV19; j_gene: TRBJ1-6; CDR3nt: TGTGCCAGTAGTATAGTCCCAGGGGTATCACCCCTCCACTTT; CDR3aa: CASSIVPGVSPLHF
abundance: .; d_gene: .; v_gene: TRBV6-2/TRBV6-3; j_gene: TRBJ1-1; CDR3nt: TGCGCCAGCAGTTACTCCCCGGGACTCCGGCGAAGCACTGAAGCTTTCTTT; CDR3aa: CASSYSPGLRRSTEAFF
abundance: .; d_gene: TRBD1; v_gene: TRBV6-5; j_gene: TRBJ1-6; CDR3nt: TGTGCCAGCAGTCCGGGACAGGGGACGTCACCCCTCCACTTT; CDR3aa: CASSPGQGTSPLHF